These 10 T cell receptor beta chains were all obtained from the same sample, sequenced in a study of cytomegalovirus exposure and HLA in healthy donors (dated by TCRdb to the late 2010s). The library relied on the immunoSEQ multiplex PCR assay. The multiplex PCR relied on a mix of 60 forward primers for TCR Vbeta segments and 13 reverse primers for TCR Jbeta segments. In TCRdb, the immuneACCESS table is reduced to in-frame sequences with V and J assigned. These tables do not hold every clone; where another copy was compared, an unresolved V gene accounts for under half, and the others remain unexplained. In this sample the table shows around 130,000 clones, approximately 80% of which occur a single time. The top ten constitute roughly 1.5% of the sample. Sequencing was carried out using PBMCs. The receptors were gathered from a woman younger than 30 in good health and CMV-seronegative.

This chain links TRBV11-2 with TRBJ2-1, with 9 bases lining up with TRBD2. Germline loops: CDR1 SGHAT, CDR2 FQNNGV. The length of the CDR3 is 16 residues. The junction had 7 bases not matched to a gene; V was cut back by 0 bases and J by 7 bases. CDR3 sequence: CASSLDQAGGLNEQFF. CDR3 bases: TGTGCCAGCAGCTTAGATCAAGCGGGAGGTTTGAATGAGCAGTTCTTC.

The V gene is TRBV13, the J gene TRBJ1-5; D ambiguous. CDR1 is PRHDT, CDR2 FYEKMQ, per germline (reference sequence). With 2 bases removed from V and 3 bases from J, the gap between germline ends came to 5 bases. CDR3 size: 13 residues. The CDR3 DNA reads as TGTGCCAGCAGCTTAAGCCTCAATCAGCCCCAGCATTTT. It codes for CASSLSLNQPQHF.

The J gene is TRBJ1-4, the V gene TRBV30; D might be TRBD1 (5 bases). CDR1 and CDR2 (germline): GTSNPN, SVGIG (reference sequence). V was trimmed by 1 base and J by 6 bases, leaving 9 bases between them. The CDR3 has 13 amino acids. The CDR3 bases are TGTGCCTGGAGTGGGGGGACTGATGAAAAACTGTTTTTT. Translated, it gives CAWSGGTDEKLFF.

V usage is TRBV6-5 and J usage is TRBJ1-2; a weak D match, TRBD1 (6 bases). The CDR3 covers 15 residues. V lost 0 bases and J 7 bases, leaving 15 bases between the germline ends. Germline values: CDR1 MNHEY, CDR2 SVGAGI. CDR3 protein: CASSYSGAYYRGYTF. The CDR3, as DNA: TGTGCCAGCAGTTACTCGGGGGCTTATTATCGTGGCTACACCTTC.

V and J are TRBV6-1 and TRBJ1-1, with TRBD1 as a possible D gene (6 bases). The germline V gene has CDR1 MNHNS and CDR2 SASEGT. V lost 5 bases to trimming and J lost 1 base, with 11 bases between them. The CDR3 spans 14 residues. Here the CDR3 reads CASSRTAKNTEAFF. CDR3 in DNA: TGTGCCAGCAGTCGGACAGCCAAGAACACTGAAGCTTTCTTT.

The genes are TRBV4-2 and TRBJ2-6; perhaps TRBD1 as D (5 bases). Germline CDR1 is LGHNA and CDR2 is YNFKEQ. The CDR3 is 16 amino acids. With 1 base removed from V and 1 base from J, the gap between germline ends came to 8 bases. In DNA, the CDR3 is TGTGCCAGCAGCCAAGCTTCAGGGTCTGGGGCCAACGTCCTGACTTTC. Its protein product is CASSQASGSGANVLTF.

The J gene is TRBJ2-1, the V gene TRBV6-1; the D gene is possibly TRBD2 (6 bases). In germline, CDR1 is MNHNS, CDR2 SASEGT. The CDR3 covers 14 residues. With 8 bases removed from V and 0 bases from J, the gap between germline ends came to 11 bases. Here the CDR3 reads CASRAGLSYNEQFF. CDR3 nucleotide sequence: TGTGCCAGCCGGGCGGGGCTCTCCTACAATGAGCAGTTCTTC.

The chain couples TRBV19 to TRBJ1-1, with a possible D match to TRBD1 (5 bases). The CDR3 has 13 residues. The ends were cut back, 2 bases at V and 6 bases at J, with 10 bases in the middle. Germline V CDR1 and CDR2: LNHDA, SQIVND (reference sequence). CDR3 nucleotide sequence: TGTGCCAGTAGTATACTTATGGGGCCTGAAGCTTTCTTT. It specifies CASSILMGPEAFF. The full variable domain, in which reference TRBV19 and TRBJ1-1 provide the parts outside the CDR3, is DGGITQSPKYLFRKEGQNVTLSCEQNLNHDAMYWYRQDPGQGLRLIYYSQIVNDFQKGDIAEGYSVSREKKESFPLTVTSAQKNPTAFYLCASSILMGPEAFFGQGTRLTVV.

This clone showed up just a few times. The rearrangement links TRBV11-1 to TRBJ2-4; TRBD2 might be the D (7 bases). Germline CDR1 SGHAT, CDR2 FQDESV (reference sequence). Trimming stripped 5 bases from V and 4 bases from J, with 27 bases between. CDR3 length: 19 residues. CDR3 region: CASSLEGGGAGAEKNIQYF. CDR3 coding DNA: TGTGCCAGCAGCCTGGAGGGGGGGGGTGCAGGGGCCGAAAAAAACATTCAGTACTTC.

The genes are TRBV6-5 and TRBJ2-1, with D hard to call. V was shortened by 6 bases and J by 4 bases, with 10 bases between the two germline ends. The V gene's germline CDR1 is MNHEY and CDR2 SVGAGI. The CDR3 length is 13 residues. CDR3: CASSPAGYNEQFF. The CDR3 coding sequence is TGTGCCAGCAGCCCCGCAGGTTACAATGAGCAGTTCTTC.